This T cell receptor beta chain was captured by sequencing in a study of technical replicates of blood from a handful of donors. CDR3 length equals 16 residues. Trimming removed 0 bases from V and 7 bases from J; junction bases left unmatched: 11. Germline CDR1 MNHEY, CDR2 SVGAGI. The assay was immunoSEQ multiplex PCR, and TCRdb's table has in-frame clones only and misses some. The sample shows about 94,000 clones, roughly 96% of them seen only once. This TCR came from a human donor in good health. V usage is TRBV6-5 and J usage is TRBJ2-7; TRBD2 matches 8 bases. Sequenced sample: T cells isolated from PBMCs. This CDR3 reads CASSYSILAGGREQYF. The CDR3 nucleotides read TGTGCCAGCAGTTACTCGATATTGGCGGGAGGAAGAGAGCAGTACTTC.